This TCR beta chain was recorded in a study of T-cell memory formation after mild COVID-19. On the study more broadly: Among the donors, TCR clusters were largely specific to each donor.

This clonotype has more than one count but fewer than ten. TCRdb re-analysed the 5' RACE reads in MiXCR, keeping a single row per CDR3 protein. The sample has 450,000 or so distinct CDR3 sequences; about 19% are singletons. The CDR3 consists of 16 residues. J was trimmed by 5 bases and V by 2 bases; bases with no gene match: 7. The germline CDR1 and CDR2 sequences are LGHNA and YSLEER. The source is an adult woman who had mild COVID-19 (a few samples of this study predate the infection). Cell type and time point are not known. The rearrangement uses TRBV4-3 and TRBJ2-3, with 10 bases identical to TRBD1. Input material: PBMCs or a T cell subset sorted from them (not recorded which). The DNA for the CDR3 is TGCGCCAGCAGCCAAATGAGCGGGACAGGGGTAGATACGCAGTATTTT. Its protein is CASSQMSGTGVDTQYF.